The text below deals with one TCR beta chain. Its target is unknown. Other DNA sequences from this sample encode an identical CDR3 as well. This sample is drawn from a study of CD8+ T cells in alopecia areata. On the study more broadly: Each of the treated patients was given oral tofacitinib, 5 to 10 mg twice daily, for moderate-to-severe alopecia areata. A 6-month period off drug followed tofacitinib, which lasted 6 to 18 months. Overall study findings and caveats: It was observed that many expanded lesional clones persisted in scalp and blood during tofacitinib.

The sequencing template was cDNA reverse transcribed from extracted RNA. Profiling relied on immunoSEQ multiplex PCR, and the TCRdb table lists in-frame clones only, not all of them. The table lists a few hundred thousand clones, around 64% of them singletons. Indicated treatment: oral pan-JAK inhibitor, 5-10 mg twice daily. V was trimmed by 0 bases and J by 0 bases, leaving 7 bases between them. CDR3 length equals 15 residues. The germline V gene encodes CDR1 SGHRS and CDR2 YFSETQ. The material sequenced was CD4+ T cells sorted from blood, taken between weeks 51 and 54, from a patient treated with tofacitinib. The chain links TRBV5-1 to TRBJ1-5; D remains ambiguous. This sequence originates from a human donor with alopecia areata. The chain's CDR3 is CASSLDSYSNQPQHF. CDR3 nucleotide sequence: TGCGCCAGCAGCTTGGACAGCTATAGCAATCAGCCCCAGCATTTT.